This T cell receptor (beta chain) appears in the sequencing data of a study of T cells in women clearing cervical HPV infection. On the study more broadly: HLA type could not be excluded as a confounder.

General study results and limits: TRBV6-7 relative abundance averaged 0.11% in cases and approximately 0.15% in controls. CIN3+ cases had significantly higher TCR repertoire richness than controls, but evenness did not differ.

This CDR3 spans 14 amino acids. The V end lost 0 bases, the J end lost 8 bases, and 9 bases lay between the germline ends. From germline, CDR1 is SGHRS and CDR2 YFSETQ. As for this clone: Its specificity is not known. Coverage ceases 3 residues before the CDR3 finishes, and the germline J gene fills in the end.

Here immunoSEQ multiplex PCR was the method, and the copy in TCRdb shows in-frame clones only, minus some. This sample contains about 36,000 clones. The source of this sequence is a woman between 18 and 75 years old with a cervical HPV16 infection that either progressed to CIN3+ or cleared (not recorded which). The sequenced sample consisted of blood buffy coat. This sequence joins TRBV5-1 and TRBJ1-6; D unresolved. CDR3 amino acids: CASSLEGGHSPLHF. The CDR3 DNA, read in part, is TGCGCCAGCAGCTTGGAGGGTGGGCATTCACCC.